This paragraph reports one T cell receptor (beta chain). The data derive from a study of T cell changes during pregnancy in multiple sclerosis. CDR1 is SQVTM, CDR2 ANQGSEA, per germline. Trimming stripped 2 bases from V and 0 bases from J, with 8 bases between. This CDR3 comprises 14 residues. Here immunoSEQ multiplex PCR was the method, and the copy in TCRdb shows in-frame clones only, minus some. The sample records just under 100,000 clones, 90% to 95% being singletons. The chain couples TRBV29-1 to TRBJ1-3; no reliable D call. Sequenced here: peripheral blood, sampled after pregnancy. The sequence was collected from a female donor with multiple sclerosis, enrolled in a pregnancy study. The CDR3 DNA reads TGCAGCGTTGAATTACGGTTCTCTGGAAACACCATATATTTT. As protein: CSVELRFSGNTIYF.